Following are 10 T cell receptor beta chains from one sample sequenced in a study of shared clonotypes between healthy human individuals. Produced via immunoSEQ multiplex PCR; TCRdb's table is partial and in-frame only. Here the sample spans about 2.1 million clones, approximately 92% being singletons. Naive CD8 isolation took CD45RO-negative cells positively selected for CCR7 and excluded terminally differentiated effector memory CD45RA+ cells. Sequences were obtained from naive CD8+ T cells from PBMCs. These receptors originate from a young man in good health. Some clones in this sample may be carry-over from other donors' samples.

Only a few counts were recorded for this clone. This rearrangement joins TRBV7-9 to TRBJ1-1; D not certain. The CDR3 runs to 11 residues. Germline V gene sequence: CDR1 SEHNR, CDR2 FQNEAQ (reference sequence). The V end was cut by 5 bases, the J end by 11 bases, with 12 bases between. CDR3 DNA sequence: TGTGCCAGCAGCCCTCCAACATTTGCTTTCTTT. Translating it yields CASSPPTFAFF.

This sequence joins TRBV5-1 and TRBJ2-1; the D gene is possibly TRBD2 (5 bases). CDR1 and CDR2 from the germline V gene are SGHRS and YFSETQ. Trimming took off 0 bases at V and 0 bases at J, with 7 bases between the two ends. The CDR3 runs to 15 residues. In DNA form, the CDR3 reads TGCGCCAGCAGCTTGGGAGGAGGCTCCTACAATGAGCAGTTCTTC. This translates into CASSLGGGSYNEQFF. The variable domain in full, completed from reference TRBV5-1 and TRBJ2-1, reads KAGVTQTPRYLIKTRGQQVTLSCSPISGHRSVSWYQQTPGQGLQFLFEYFSETQRNKGNFPGRFSGRQFSNSRSEMNVSTLELGDSALYLCASSLGGGSYNEQFFGPGTRLTVL.

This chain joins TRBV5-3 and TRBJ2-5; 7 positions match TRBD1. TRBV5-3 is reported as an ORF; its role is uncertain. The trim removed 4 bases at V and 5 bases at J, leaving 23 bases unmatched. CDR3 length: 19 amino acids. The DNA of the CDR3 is TGTGCCAGAAGCATTGACAGGGAGATGGGTTTTAGGGGAATGGAGACCCAGTACTTC. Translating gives CARSIDREMGFRGMETQYF.

The CDR3 loop reads CASSLSPAGPPYGYTF. The CDR3 DNA reads TGTGCCAGCAGTTTATCCCCGGCCGGGCCCCCCTATGGCTACACCTTC. V and J are TRBV27 and TRBJ1-2; D remains unclear. This CDR3 contains 16 residues. V lost 0 bases and J 4 bases, leaving 15 bases between the germline ends. In germline, CDR1 is MNHEY, CDR2 SMNVEV (reference sequence).

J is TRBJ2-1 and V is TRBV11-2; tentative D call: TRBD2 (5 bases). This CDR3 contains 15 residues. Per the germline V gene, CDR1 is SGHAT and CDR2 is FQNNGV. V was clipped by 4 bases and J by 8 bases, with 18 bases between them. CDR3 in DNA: TGTGCCAGCAGCTCCCGAGATCTTGCGGGCGATGAGCAGTTCTTC. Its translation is CASSSRDLAGDEQFF. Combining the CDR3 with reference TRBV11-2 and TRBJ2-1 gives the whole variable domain EAGVAQSPRYKIIEKRQSVAFWCNPISGHATLYWYQQILGQGPKLLIQFQNNGVVDDSQLPKDRFSAERLKGVDSTLKIQPAKLEDSAVYLCASSSRDLAGDEQFFGPGTRLTVL.

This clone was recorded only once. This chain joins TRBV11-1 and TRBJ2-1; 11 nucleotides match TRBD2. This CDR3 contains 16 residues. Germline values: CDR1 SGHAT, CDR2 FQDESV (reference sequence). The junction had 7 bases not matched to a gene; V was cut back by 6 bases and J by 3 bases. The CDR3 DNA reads TGTGCCAGCAGAGGGGGACTAGCGGAGCTCTACAATGAGCAGTTCTTC. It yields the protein CASRGGLAELYNEQFF.

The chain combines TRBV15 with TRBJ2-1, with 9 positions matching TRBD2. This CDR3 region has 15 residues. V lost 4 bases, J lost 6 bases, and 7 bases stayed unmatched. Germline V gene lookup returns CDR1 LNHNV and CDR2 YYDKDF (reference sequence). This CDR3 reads CATSIIAGVGNEQFF. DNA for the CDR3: TGTGCCACCAGCATTATAGCGGGAGTCGGCAATGAGCAGTTCTTC.

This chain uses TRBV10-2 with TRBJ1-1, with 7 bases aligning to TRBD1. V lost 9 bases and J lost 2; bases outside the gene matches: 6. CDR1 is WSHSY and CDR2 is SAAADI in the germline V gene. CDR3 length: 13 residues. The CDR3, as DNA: TGCGCCAGTTATCGACAGGGAAACACTGAAGCTTTCTTT. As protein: CASYRQGNTEAFF.

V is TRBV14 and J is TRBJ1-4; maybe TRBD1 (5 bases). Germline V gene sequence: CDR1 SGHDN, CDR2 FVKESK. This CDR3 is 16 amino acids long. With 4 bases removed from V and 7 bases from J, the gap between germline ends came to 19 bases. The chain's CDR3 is CASSPQEGPLREKLFF. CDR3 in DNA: TGTGCCAGCAGCCCTCAAGAGGGGCCACTACGTGAAAAACTGTTTTTT.

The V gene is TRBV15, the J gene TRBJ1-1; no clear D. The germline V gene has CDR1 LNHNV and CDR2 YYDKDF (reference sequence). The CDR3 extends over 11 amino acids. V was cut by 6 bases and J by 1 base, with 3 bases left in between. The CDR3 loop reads CATRENTEAFF. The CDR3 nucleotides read TGTGCCACCAGAGAGAACACTGAAGCTTTCTTT.